The T cell receptor (beta chain) described here comes from a study of T cells in Graves' hyperthyroidism and ophthalmopathy. General observations from the study: Blood also held most thyroid clonotypes expanded beyond 0.001.

Exclusion of patients followed from uncontrolled infection, other autoimmune disease, pregnancy or lactation. Each 10 ml fresh peripheral blood draw supplied the PBMCs. Using RNA transcripts as the source, TCR beta CDR3 regions were amplified. A set of HTBI primers served as the primers for a first-round RT-PCR of the TCR CDR3. TCRdb used MiXCR to reprocess the multiplex PCR reads, holding one entry per CDR3 protein. Of 650,000 to 750,000 distinct CDR3 sequences detected, 12% to 15% appear once; the ten largest clones hold about 10%. V gave up 0 bases and J gave up 1 base, with 16 bases separating them. There are 17 residues in the CDR3. Germline V gene sequence: CDR1 SGDLS, CDR2 YYNGEE. Many counts were recorded for this clonotype. Antigen specificity is unknown.

The source of this sequence is a woman between 18 and 29 years old with Graves' hyperthyroidism. The chain carries TRBV9 and TRBJ1-1; TRBD1 might be the D (6 bases). The sequenced sample was blood. CDR3 in amino acids: CASSVEGSMGANTEAFF. The CDR3 DNA sequence: TGTGCCAGCAGCGTAGAAGGAAGTATGGGGGCGAACACTGAAGCTTTCTTT.